The rows below give T cell receptor beta chains drawn from one sample of a study of identical twins. TCRdb reprocessed the 5' RACE reads via MiXCR and lists one record per CDR3 protein. The table shows approximately 260,000 distinct CDR3 sequences, with about 14% occurring only once. The material sequenced was memory (CD45RO+) T cells sorted from blood. These receptors all stem from a woman aged 18-30 years in good health. CDR3s include the opening cysteine and the closing phenylalanine or tryptophan. The D gene is left open where the match is weak. Only some rows state a clone size, as once, few, many or a class for expanded clones.

>-|TRBV30|few|TRBJ1-5
TGTGCCTGGAGTACAGGAACTTATCAGCCCCAGCATTTT
CAWSTGTYQPQHF
>-|TRBV11-2|few|TRBJ1-1
TGTGCCAGCAGCCCCCGCCTAGACAGGATCGAATTTGAAGCTTTCTTT
CASSPRLDRIEFEAFF
>TRBD2|TRBV14|few|TRBJ2-1
TGTGCCAGCAGCCAAGATTCGTTTCTAGCGGGTATCTACAATGAGCAGTTCTTC
CASSQDSFLAGIYNEQFF
>TRBD2|TRBV20-1|-|TRBJ2-1
TGCAGTGCTAGCCGTCCCGGGACGGGGGGTGAGCAGTTCTTC
CSASRPGTGGEQFF
>-|TRBV5-4|-|TRBJ2-3
TGTGCCAGCAGCTTGGCCAAGACCGCGGGAGATACGCAGTATTTT
CASSLAKTAGDTQYF
>-|TRBV7-2|few|TRBJ1-5
TGTGCCAGCAGCTTAGAACGGCTGCAACCCCAGCATTTT
CASSLERLQPQHF
>-|TRBV9|-|TRBJ1-4
TGTGCCAGCAGCGCTCTGGGGAGTTTCCCTACCTCAACTAATGAAAAACTGTTTTTT
CASSALGSFPTSTNEKLFF
>-|TRBV5-1|few|TRBJ2-7
TGCGCCAGCAGCTTGGGACAGTTCGGGGACGAGCAGTACTTC
CASSLGQFGDEQYF
>-|TRBV19|many|TRBJ1-1
TGTGCCAGTAGTCATCCCGGGGGGCACACTGAAGCTTTCTTT
CASSHPGGHTEAFF
>TRBD2|TRBV27|few|TRBJ2-7
TGTGCCAGCAGTCCCCTGCGGGGGGCCCCTTCACTGGGCCGGGGCGAGCAGTACTTC
CASSPLRGAPSLGRGEQYF
>-|TRBV6-5|few|TRBJ1-6
TGTGCCAGCAGTTACGGTCAGGGAAATGGACCCCTCCACTTT
CASSYGQGNGPLHF
>-|TRBV20-1|-|TRBJ2-7
TGCAGTGCCCAAACTCCGGCGGGGGCCTGGGAGCAGTACTTC
CSAQTPAGAWEQYF
>-|TRBV19|-|TRBJ2-5
TGTGCCAGTAGGAAGACAGCCGTCCAAGAGACCCAGTACTTC
CASRKTAVQETQYF
>-|TRBV20-1|once|TRBJ1-2
TGCAGTGCTGGGCAGCCTAACTATGGCTACACCTTC
CSAGQPNYGYTF
>-|TRBV7-9|many|TRBJ2-2
TGTGCCAGCAGCTCTAACACCGGGGAGCTGTTTTTT
CASSSNTGELFF
>-|TRBV7-6|many|TRBJ2-4
TGTGCCAGCAGCTTAAACGATAACATTCAGTACTTC
CASSLNDNIQYF
>TRBD1|TRBV5-1|-|TRBJ1-1
TGCGCCAGCAGCCACTCGGACAGGGGGCGTGAGGCTTTCTTT
CASSHSDRGREAFF
>-|TRBV5-1|-|TRBJ1-1
TGCGCCAGCAGCTGGGGACACCAAGTTGACACTGAAGCTTTCTTT
CASSWGHQVDTEAFF
>-|TRBV7-2|-|TRBJ1-6
TGTGCCAGCAGCTCGTCTCGGGGTAGGGATTCACCCCTCCACTTT
CASSSSRGRDSPLHF
>-|TRBV6-2/TRBV6-3|-|TRBJ2-7
TGTGCCAGCAGGACAGGCGCCTCCTACGAGCAGTACTTC
CASRTGASYEQYF
>-|TRBV6-6|-|TRBJ1-2
TGTGCCAGCAGTTACTCAGGGCCTGGCTACACCTTC
CASSYSGPGYTF
>-|TRBV7-2|few|TRBJ2-5
TGTGCCAGCAGCTTAGCGCGGGGAGTAAGGGAGACCCAGTACTTC
CASSLARGVRETQYF
>TRBD2|TRBV10-3|few|TRBJ2-1
TGTGCCATCAGTGATGCTAGCGGTGGAGAGAATGAGCAGTTCTTC
CAISDASGGENEQFF